The clone carrying this TCR beta chain was counted between two and nine times. This specimen belongs to a study of graft-versus-host responses after intestinal transplantation. Sequencing used immunoSEQ multiplex PCR; TCRdb keeps in-frame clones, though not all of them. The sample records roughly 8,500 clones, about 30% being singletons. Researchers placed 200,000 CFSE-labeled responder cells in culture with 200,000 irradiated, violet-dye-labeled stimulator cells. The CDR3 has 16 amino acids. V was trimmed by 1 base and J by 2 bases, leaving 12 bases between them. The germline CDR1 and CDR2 sequences are SGHVS and FNYEAQ.

This sample comprised alloreactive CD8+ T cells from a mixed lymphocyte reaction culture, obtained before transplantation. The subset was: CFSE-low proliferating T cells sorted from approximately 6-day pre-transplant mixed lymphocyte reaction (GvH or HvG direction). The V call is TRBV7-6, the J call TRBJ2-1; perhaps TRBD1 as D (5 bases). The receptor was isolated from a human patient who was an organ donor for intestinal transplantation. The CDR3 region is CASSLGPATAYNEQFF. The CDR3 nucleotides read TGTGCCAGCAGCTTAGGTCCAGCGACAGCCTACAATGAGCAGTTCTTC.